The present T cell receptor beta chain was sequenced within a study of blood T cell repertoires in COVID-19. Across the study: Some COVID-19 samples were acute and others convalescent; all came from the United States, Italy and Spain. PBMCs, B-cell-depleted T cells, or T cells were the source of the cDNA or gDNA that made up the material.

This CDR3 has 15 amino acids. Trimming removed 6 bases at V and 0 bases at J, with 12 bases between. Germline CDR1 reads SGHTA; CDR2 reads FQGNSA. Those enrolled, adults aged roughly 18 to 100 years, came from some 25 US areas. The study assigned cohorts using participant-reported clinical history. TCRdb keeps only in-frame clones here, not all; method: immunoSEQ multiplex PCR. Counted here are 200,000 to 250,000 clones, 65% to 90% occurring once; the ten biggest clones make up 1.5% to 2%. V is TRBV7-2 and J is TRBJ1-5; the D gene is possibly TRBD1 (5 bases). Sequenced sample: PBMCs or T cells enriched from blood (not recorded which). The TCR originated in a man aged 40-49 years who had recovered from COVID-19. This CDR3 is CASRSGGNSNQPQHF. The CDR3 DNA sequence: TGTGCCAGCAGGTCCGGGGGGAATAGCAATCAGCCCCAGCATTTT.